This T cell receptor (beta chain) is drawn from a study of T cell responses to AZD1222 COVID-19 vaccine. Overall study results and limits: Just a handful of people given AZD1222 tested seropositive at baseline. Compared with day 0, the breadth and depth of the Spike-specific TCR repertoire rose significantly after two doses of AZD1222. Spike was spanned by vaccine-associated CD4 TCRs, with dominance at 160-218 and 743-854. Donors were mostly white British, more females; clonal diversity possibly underestimated.

Trimming pared 1 base from V and 7 bases from J, leaving 14 bases between. Germline V gives CDR1 SGHRS, CDR2 YFSETQ. The CDR3 length is 15 residues. The table came from immunoSEQ multiplex PCR; TCRdb's copy has only in-frame clones and leaves some out. The data contain fewer than 200,000 clones, more than 75% of them singletons. This clone was found once. As yet, its antigen is unknown. Sample: peripheral blood, taken 28 days after the second AZD1222 dose. The TCR was taken from an adult who received the AZD1222 COVID-19 vaccine. This chain connects TRBV5-1 to TRBJ1-4; the D is unclear. In DNA form, the CDR3 reads TGCGCCAGCAGCTTGAGGAGGGCGGAGACTGAAAAACTGTTTTTT. This translates into CASSLRRAETEKLFF. Full variable domain (outside the CDR3, taken from reference TRBV5-1 and TRBJ1-4): KAGVTQTPRYLIKTRGQQVTLSCSPISGHRSVSWYQQTPGQGLQFLFEYFSETQRNKGNFPGRFSGRQFSNSRSEMNVSTLELGDSALYLCASSLRRAETEKLFFGSGTQLSVL.